This entry lists 29 T cell receptor beta chains sequenced from one sample in a study of response to subunit inactivated influenza vaccine (dated by TCRdb to the late 2010s). The method was RT-PCR. The sequencer listed for this sample is Illumina HiSeq 2500. TCRdb applied fastp at Q25 and MiXCR to the public reads, then kept only in-frame beta chains. Rows are unified per CDR3 protein, each entry keeping the most common DNA and genes. Across this sample there are more than 400,000 distinct CDR3 sequences, with approximately 10% seen only once. The ten largest clones take up 10% to 15% of the sample. The time point label for this specimen denotes: approximately 47 days after influenza vaccine administration. This specimen was PBMCs from blood, taken about 6 weeks after vaccination. The receptors here all came from a man between 50 and 59 years old who received an inactivated influenza vaccine. Donor details come from another sample of the same person, matched by shared clones.

The chain recombines TRBV5-1 with TRBJ1-1; TRBD1 agrees at 8 bases. Trimming cost V 3 bases and J 4 bases; bases outside gene matches: 8. Germline assignment: CDR1 SGHRS and CDR2 YFSETQ. The CDR3 is made up of 15 amino acids. CDR3 DNA: TGCGCCAGCAGCTACGCAGGGGGCGGGAGCACTGAAGCTTTCTTT. Its translation: CASSYAGGGSTEAFF.

This clonotype has a count of ten or more. The chain has TRBV29-1 and TRBJ2-4; TRBD2 agrees at 10 bases. Germline lookup yields CDR1 SQVTM and CDR2 ANQGSEA. CDR3 length equals 16 residues. The J segment lost 6 bases and the V segment lost 2 bases, leaving 10 bases of the junction unmatched. CDR3 nucleotides: TGCAGCGTTGAATTTAGCAGCGGGGGGGCCCTAAACATTCAGTACTTC. This gives the protein CSVEFSSGGALNIQYF.

Many counts were recorded for this clonotype. The chain combines TRBV6-2 or TRBV6-3 with TRBJ2-1, with D perhaps matching TRBD2 (6 bases). Trimming removed 6 bases from V and 7 bases from J, with 10 bases in between. CDR1 is MNHEY and CDR2 is SVGEGT in the germline V gene. CDR3 length: 12 residues. The DNA for the CDR3 is TGTGCCAGCAGCCAGACTAGTAATGAGCAGTTCTTC. Amino acids: CASSQTSNEQFF.

This clonotype came up a few times. CDR3 loop: CASSYRTATASGANVLTF. The CDR3 nucleotides read TGTGCCAGCAGCTACCGGACAGCTACCGCCTCTGGGGCCAACGTCCTGACTTTC. The chain employs TRBV7-8 and TRBJ2-6; TRBD1 is a possible D gene (6 bases). V dropped 4 bases and J dropped 0 bases, with 16 bases sitting between them. The CDR3 has 18 amino acids. Germline V CDR1 and CDR2: SGHVS, FQNEAQ.

This clonotype was detected a few times. The genes are TRBV27 and TRBJ2-2; D not resolved. V lost 4 bases, J lost 1 base, and 10 bases lay in between. CDR1 is MNHEY and CDR2 is SMNVEV in the germline V gene (reference sequence). CDR3 length equals 15 residues. CDR3 nucleotides: TGTGCCAGCAGTTGGCTGGGCCTGAACACCGGGGAGCTGTTTTTT. As protein: CASSWLGLNTGELFF.

The rearrangement joins TRBV6-5 to TRBJ2-7, with D possibly being TRBD1 (6 bases). The CDR3 sequence is 15 residues long. Germline V gives CDR1 MNHEY, CDR2 SVGAGI. V was shortened by 6 bases and J by 1 base, with 16 bases between the two germline ends. CDR3 residues: CASRLGQLASYEQYF. CDR3 DNA: TGTGCCAGCAGATTAGGACAGCTCGCTTCCTACGAGCAGTACTTC.

This clonotype was seen more than once but under ten times. This chain uses TRBV27 with TRBJ2-7; D gene unclear. CDR1 and CDR2 (germline): MNHEY, SMNVEV (reference sequence). V lost 5 bases and J lost 6, with 17 bases in between. This CDR3 region has 14 residues. CDR3 DNA sequence: TGTGCCAGCAGTCTCCAAGGGTCGCACTCCGAGCAGTACTTC. As protein: CASSLQGSHSEQYF.

This chain connects TRBV5-5 to TRBJ1-1; D unclear. Germline V CDR1 and CDR2: SGHKS, YYEKEE (reference sequence). Trimming took off 6 bases at V and 0 bases at J, with 9 bases between the two ends. The CDR3 covers 13 residues. The CDR3 is CASKMTLNTEAFF. CDR3 nucleotides: TGTGCCAGCAAAATGACACTGAACACTGAAGCTTTCTTT.

This clonotype has a count of ten or more. The rearrangement joins TRBV12-3 or TRBV12-4 to TRBJ1-6, with TRBD1 identical over 8 bases. The CDR3 is made up of 12 amino acids. V gave up 6 bases and J gave up 11 bases; unmatched junction bases: 3. CDR3 loop: CASRTQGAPLHF. The CDR3 bases are TGTGCCAGCAGGACACAGGGGGCACCCCTCCACTTT.

The chain carries TRBV11-2 and TRBJ2-1, with D unclear. CDR1 SGHAT and CDR2 FQNNGV come from the germline V gene. The CDR3 loop spans 12 amino acids. Trimming cost V 5 bases and J 9 bases, with 11 bases left between them. In DNA form, the CDR3 reads TGTGCCAGCAGCCCACAAAGGGTTGAGCAGTTCTTC. Protein: CASSPQRVEQFF.

The chain has TRBV5-1 and TRBJ1-1; D gene unclear. The CDR3 contains 14 residues. Trimming left V 3 bases short and J 0 bases short, with 9 bases between. Germline CDR1 SGHRS, CDR2 YFSETQ. CDR3: CASSWEEVNTEAFF. DNA for the CDR3: TGCGCCAGCAGCTGGGAGGAGGTGAACACTGAAGCTTTCTTT.

DNA for the CDR3: TGTGCCAGCAGCCCGGACAACTACAATGAGCAGTTCTTC. Residues: CASSPDNYNEQFF. V is TRBV5-6 and J is TRBJ2-1; a possible D gene is TRBD1 (5 bases). V was cut by 4 bases and J by 3 bases, with 8 bases left in between. The V gene's germline CDR1 is SGHDT and CDR2 YYEEEE. The CDR3 length is 13 residues.

The genes are TRBV20-1 and TRBJ2-2; 10 nucleotides agree with TRBD2. Germline CDR1 and CDR2: DFQATT and SNEGSKA (reference sequence). Germline trimming cut 5 bases from V and 5 bases from J; bases unmatched to any gene: 8. CDR3 size: 15 residues. In DNA form, the CDR3 reads TGCAGTGCTCCCGTAGCGGGAGGTAGAACCGGGGAGCTGTTTTTT. It specifies CSAPVAGGRTGELFF.

This clonotype has a handful of counts. The V gene is TRBV7-2, the J gene TRBJ1-2; D gene ambiguous. The ends were cut back, 1 base at V and 2 bases at J, with 14 bases in the middle. Germline loops: CDR1 SGHTA, CDR2 FQGNSA. The CDR3 covers 16 residues. This CDR3 reads CASSLGGRQMNYGYTF. In nucleotides, the CDR3 is TGTGCCAGCAGCTTAGGAGGGAGGCAGATGAACTATGGCTACACCTTC. Drawing the rest from reference TRBV7-2 and TRBJ1-2, the complete variable domain is GAGVSQSPSNKVTEKGKDVELRCDPISGHTALYWYRQSLGQGLEFLIYFQGNSAPDKSGLPSDRFSAERTGGSVSTLTIQRTQQEDSAVYLCASSLGGRQMNYGYTFGSGTRLTVV.

A remark on this clonotype: A much larger clone lies one base from this, so it may be a read error. The chain employs TRBV5-1 and TRBJ2-1; D is uncertain. Per the germline V gene, CDR1 is SGHRS and CDR2 is YFSETQ. This CDR3 contains 11 residues. With 3 bases removed from V and 8 bases from J, the gap between germline ends came to 6 bases. In nucleotides, the CDR3 is TGCGCCAGCAGCTCCTCCGATGAGCAGTTCTTC. It translates to CASSSSDEQFF.

This clonotype was found a few times. The chain is built from TRBV5-1 and TRBJ2-5; D is possibly TRBD1 (5 bases). The CDR3 consists of 14 residues. CDR1 and CDR2 from the germline V gene are SGHRS and YFSETQ. The V end was cut by 4 bases, the J end by 5 bases, with 15 bases between. The CDR3 sequence: CASSPRQILETQYF. DNA for the CDR3: TGCGCCAGCAGCCCGAGACAGATTTTGGAGACCCAGTACTTC.

The J gene is TRBJ1-6, the V gene TRBV28; possibly TRBD1 for D (6 bases). The V gene lost 5 bases and the J gene lost 9 bases, with 20 bases spanning the gap. Germline V gives CDR1 MDHEN, CDR2 SYDVKM. The CDR3 contains 16 residues. The CDR3, as DNA: TGTGCCAGCAGTCCGCTGACAGGCGGCACGGTTTCACCCCTCCACTTT. Translated: CASSPLTGGTVSPLHF.

The chain uses TRBV5-1 and TRBJ2-7; D gene unclear. The ends were cut back, 4 bases at V and 6 bases at J, with 11 bases in the middle. Germline V gene sequence: CDR1 SGHRS, CDR2 YFSETQ. The CDR3 runs 12 residues. The CDR3 loop is CASSLDVAEQYF. CDR3 nucleotides: TGCGCCAGCAGCCTGGACGTAGCCGAGCAGTACTTC.

This clonotype showed up just a few times. The chain carries TRBV27 and TRBJ2-2; 8 nucleotides line up with TRBD2. The germline V gene has CDR1 MNHEY and CDR2 SMNVEV (reference sequence). The CDR3 loop spans 15 amino acids. V shed 5 bases, J shed 7 bases, and the junction held 9 bases outside the gene matches. The CDR3 loop reads CASSPLAGRVGELFF. The CDR3 region has the DNA TGTGCCAGCAGTCCCTTAGCGGGAAGGGTCGGGGAGCTGTTTTTT.

This clonotype was observed a few times. The rearrangement uses TRBV6-1 and TRBJ2-5; D remains unclear. Trimming took off 6 bases at V and 2 bases at J, with 16 bases between the two ends. CDR1 MNHNS and CDR2 SASEGT come from the germline V gene. This CDR3 is 15 amino acids long. CDR3 protein: CASSPGYWSQETQYF. CDR3 bases: TGTGCCAGCAGCCCCGGGTATTGGTCACAAGAGACCCAGTACTTC.

This sequence joins TRBV10-3 and TRBJ2-4, with 9 bases lining up with TRBD1. The CDR3 contains 13 residues. Germline CDR1 and CDR2: ENHRY and SYGVKD. The trim removed 4 bases at V and 5 bases at J, leaving 0 bases unmatched. The CDR3 here is CAISGTGENIQYF. DNA of the CDR3: TGTGCCATCAGTGGGACAGGGGAAAACATTCAGTACTTC.

The chain joins TRBV2 to TRBJ2-3; 7 positions match TRBD2. Unmatched junction bases numbered 7, after V lost 7 bases and J lost 3 bases. Per germline, CDR1 SNHLY and CDR2 FYNNEI. The CDR3 is 14 amino acids. In DNA form, the CDR3 reads TGTGCCAGCACGTGGAGCGGGGATACAGATACGCAGTATTTT. Its protein product is CASTWSGDTDTQYF. Looking up the rest from reference TRBV2 and TRBJ2-3 gives the full variable domain: EPEVTQTPSHQVTQMGQEVILRCVPISNHLYFYWYRQILGQKVEFLVSFYNNEISEKSEIFDDQFSVERPDGSNFTLKIRSTKLEDSAMYFCASTWSGDTDTQYFGPGTRLTVL.

In this sample, this clonotype turned up a few times. The chain links TRBV7-2 to TRBJ2-5; D is unclear. Trimming left V 2 bases short and J 7 bases short, with 8 bases between. This CDR3 comprises 12 residues. Germline CDR1 is SGHTA and CDR2 is FQGNSA. The CDR3 loop is CASSLTLGTQYF. The DNA of the CDR3 is TGTGCCAGCAGCTTAACTCTCGGGACCCAGTACTTC.

The chain recombines TRBV7-3 with TRBJ2-1; D might be TRBD2 (5 bases). V lost 3 bases to trimming and J lost 8 bases, with 23 bases between them. Per the germline V gene, CDR1 is SGHTA and CDR2 is FQGTGA. The CDR3 is made up of 17 amino acids. CDR3 in DNA: TGTGCCAGCAGCTTGACGCCGGGCCGCAGGTATAGCGATGAGCAGTTCTTC. It is translated as CASSLTPGRRYSDEQFF.

The genes are TRBV4-2 and TRBJ2-3; D is undetermined. Trimming removed 0 bases at V and 6 bases at J, with 19 bases between. CDR3 length: 17 residues. Germline V gene lookup returns CDR1 LGHNA and CDR2 YNFKEQ. The CDR3 sequence is CASSQETSPNLVDTQYF. For the CDR3, the DNA is TGTGCCAGCAGCCAAGAGACTTCCCCCAACCTTGTTGATACGCAGTATTTT.

This clonotype occurred a few times. The chain uses TRBV29-1 and TRBJ2-3; D is tentatively TRBD1 or TRBD2 (5 bases each). Deletions cut 2 bases from V and 2 bases from J, with 8 bases between. Germline V lookup: CDR1 SQVTM, CDR2 ANQGSEA. The CDR3 sequence is 13 residues long. This CDR3 reads CSVETGTTDTQYF. The CDR3 DNA reads as TGCAGCGTTGAAACGGGGACCACAGATACGCAGTATTTT.

This clonotype occurred a few times. The V and J genes are TRBV20-1 and TRBJ1-3; D call uncertain. The germline V gene has CDR1 DFQATT and CDR2 SNEGSKA (reference sequence). The CDR3 loop spans 13 amino acids. V was clipped by 7 bases and J by 0 bases, with 10 bases between them. The CDR3 protein is CSVPDFSGNTIYF. The DNA for the CDR3 is TGCAGTGTACCTGACTTCTCTGGAAACACCATATATTTT.

This clonotype was observed a few times. The chain joins TRBV7-9 to TRBJ2-5, with D possibly matching TRBD2 (5 bases). CDR3 length: 13 residues. Germline lookup yields CDR1 SEHNR and CDR2 FQNEAQ (reference sequence). V gave up 5 bases and J gave up 3 bases, with 10 bases separating them. The CDR3 DNA is TGTGCCAGCAGCGTGGGAGTAAAAGAGACCCAGTACTTC. Translation: CASSVGVKETQYF. The full variable domain, in which reference TRBV7-9 and TRBJ2-5 provide the parts outside the CDR3, is DTGVSQNPRHKITKRGQNVTFRCDPISEHNRLYWYRQTLGQGPEFLTYFQNEAQLEKSRLLSDRFSAERPKGSFSTLEIQRTEQGDSAMYLCASSVGVKETQYFGPGTRLLVL.

This clonotype came up a few times. The chain carries TRBV12-3 or TRBV12-4 and TRBJ1-4; unclear D gene. The CDR3 loop spans 15 amino acids. V was shortened by 1 base and J by 7 bases, with 13 bases between the two germline ends. The CDR3 loop is CASSLGRGSVEKLFF. The CDR3 nucleotides are TGTGCCAGCAGTTTAGGCAGAGGATCGGTTGAAAAACTGTTTTTT.